A single sample is the source of the 7 T cell receptor beta chains below, sequenced in a study of read filtering for tumor transcriptome and immune sequencing. This library used roughly 400 ng RNA and molecular barcoded adaptors spanning alpha/delta and beta/gamma chains. MiXCR was run by TCRdb on the reads, yielding one entry per CDR3 protein. This table has about 46,000 distinct CDR3 sequences, about 20% appearing once. The sample consisted of a population of CD138-negative cells sorted from bone marrow. The receptors shown here come from a donor over 35 with multiple myeloma.

With regard to this clonotype: No conserved phenylalanine or tryptophan ends this CDR3, so it is likely a read error. The chain employs TRBV5-1 and TRBJ2-3; TRBD2 aligns across 9 bases. This CDR3 region has 15 residues. V dropped 3 bases and J dropped 4; count of bases not matched to a gene: 6. Germline CDR1 and CDR2: SGHRS and YFSETQ. The DNA for the CDR3 is TGCGCCAGCAGCTCGCTGGCGGGAGGGGCAGATACGCAGTATTAT. Encoded protein: CASSSLAGGADTQYY.

By proportion, this clonotype is medium-sized. The DNA is left out, because the CDR3 cannot be placed on it with certainty; the CDR3 is given as TCRdb lists it. The rearrangement uses TRBV12-3 or TRBV12-4 and TRBJ2-1; the table's D call of TRBD2 was not tested on the DNA. A total of 15 residues make up the CDR3, ends included. CDR3 residues: CASSSSRLDNNEQFF.

This clonotype was seen only a few times. The gene calls are TRBV24-1 and TRBJ2-1; D is possibly TRBD1 or TRBD2 (5 bases each). The V gene lost 3 bases and the J gene lost 9 bases, with 11 bases spanning the gap. The germline gives CDR1 KGHDR, CDR2 SFDVKD. This CDR3 region has 13 residues. As DNA, the CDR3 is TGTGCCACCAGTGATGGGGCCGGGATTGAGCAGTTCTTC. Its protein product is CATSDGAGIEQFF.

This clonotype has more than one count but fewer than ten. This rearrangement joins TRBV6-5 to TRBJ1-5, with D possibly matching TRBD1 (5 bases). Trimming took off 2 bases at V and 6 bases at J, with 8 bases between the two ends. The germline V gene encodes CDR1 MNHEY and CDR2 SVGAGI. The CDR3 extends over 13 amino acids. CDR3 in amino acids: CASSYGGSQPQHF. The CDR3 nucleotides are TGTGCCAGCAGTTACGGGGGAAGTCAGCCCCAGCATTTT.

This clonotype has a count of ten or more. This chain uses TRBV12-3 or TRBV12-4 with TRBJ2-3; D perhaps matches TRBD2 (6 bases). V was cut by 4 bases and J by 2 bases, with 13 bases left in between. This CDR3 is built from 15 residues. CDR3 DNA sequence: TGTGCCAGCAGTTCAGAGGCGGGACCCACAGATACGCAGTATTTT. Translation: CASSSEAGPTDTQYF.

The CDR3 reads CASSWGSGHNTGELFF. The CDR3 DNA reads as TGCGCCAGCAGCTGGGGGTCAGGGCATAACACCGGGGAGCTGTTTTTT. The chain joins TRBV5-1 to TRBJ2-2; D is possibly TRBD1 or TRBD2 (5 bases each). This CDR3 comprises 16 residues. Germline CDR1 SGHRS, CDR2 YFSETQ. V was cut by 3 bases and J by 2 bases, with 14 bases left in between.

This clonotype was seen at least ten times. The rearrangement links TRBV4-2 to TRBJ2-5; weak D call: TRBD1 (5 bases). This CDR3 is 15 amino acids long. Germline V gene lookup returns CDR1 LGHNA and CDR2 YNFKEQ. V was cut by 1 base and J by 5 bases, with 14 bases left in between. The CDR3 bases are TGTGCCAGCAGCCAAGCGGCCCGGGCAGGGGAGACCCAGTACTTC. It yields the protein CASSQAARAGETQYF.